Below are 27 T cell receptor beta chains sequenced from a single sample in a study of blood T cell repertoires in COVID-19. Sequencing was performed with immunoSEQ multiplex PCR; in TCRdb, only in-frame clones are kept and a portion is missing. The table records fewer than 250,000 clones, roughly four fifths of them present only once. The sequencing sample was made of peripheral blood. The receptors shown here come from a woman aged 70-85 years with acute or convalescent COVID-19.

The gene calls are TRBV25-1 and TRBJ2-2; D gene uncertain. The germline V and J ends were trimmed by 7 bases and 1 base, with 13 bases remaining between them. This CDR3 has 15 residues. Per germline, CDR1 MGHDK and CDR2 SYGVNS. CDR3 amino acids: CASTRHTENTGELFF. CDR3 DNA: TGTGCCAGCACGCGACACACGGAGAACACCGGGGAGCTGTTTTTT.

V is TRBV19 and J is TRBJ2-1, with TRBD2 as a possible D gene (6 bases). Per germline, CDR1 LNHDA and CDR2 SQIVND (reference sequence). This CDR3 comprises 15 residues. With 5 bases removed from V and 7 bases from J, the gap between germline ends came to 18 bases. The CDR3 region is CASSPTELGRNEQFF. In nucleotides, the CDR3 is TGTGCCAGTAGTCCAACGGAACTAGGGAGGAATGAGCAGTTCTTC.

This clone has just a few counts. This same CDR3 is encoded by further DNA sequences in the sample. The chain couples TRBV7-2 to TRBJ1-5; D is uncertain. CDR1 and CDR2 (germline): SGHTA, FQGNSA. V lost 1 base and J lost 2, with 6 bases in between. The CDR3 consists of 14 residues. The CDR3: CASSLDRGNQPQHF. The CDR3 DNA is TGTGCCAGCAGCTTAGACCGGGGCAATCAGCCCCAGCATTTT.

The chain carries TRBV12-2 and TRBJ1-1; TRBD1 is the table's D call and was not checked against the DNA. TRBV12-2 is recorded as a pseudogene. The CDR3 totals 14 residues. This CDR3 reads CASRLTGMNTEAFF. The CDR3 coding sequence is TGTGCAAGTCGCTTGACAGGGATGAACACTGAAGCTTTCTTT.

The chain recombines TRBV7-2 with TRBJ2-3; TRBD2 matches at 13 bases. Germline CDR1 SGHTA, CDR2 FQGNSA. Trimming cost V 5 bases and J 4 bases; bases outside gene matches: 6. The CDR3 runs 16 residues. Here the CDR3 reads CASSTRLAGGSDTQYF. The DNA for the CDR3 is TGTGCCAGCAGCACCCGACTAGCGGGGGGCTCAGATACGCAGTATTTT. The full variable domain, with the rest looked up from reference TRBV7-2 and TRBJ2-3, is GAGVSQSPSNKVTEKGKDVELRCDPISGHTALYWYRQSLGQGLEFLIYFQGNSAPDKSGLPSDRFSAERTGGSVSTLTIQRTQQEDSAVYLCASSTRLAGGSDTQYFGPGTRLTVL.

J is TRBJ1-1 and V is TRBV7-6; 8 bases line up with TRBD1. V lost 5 bases to trimming and J lost 7 bases; unmatched junction nucleotides: 3. In germline, CDR1 is SGHVS, CDR2 FNYEAQ. The CDR3 covers 12 residues. The CDR3 sequence is CASSPDRGEAFF. Written as DNA, the CDR3 is TGTGCCAGCAGCCCCGACAGGGGTGAAGCTTTCTTT. The full variable domain, rest sourced from reference TRBV7-6 and TRBJ1-1, is GAGVSQSPRYKVTKRGQDVALRCDPISGHVSLYWYRQALGQGPEFLTYFNYEAQQDKSGLPNDRFSAERPEGSISTLTIQRTEQRDSAMYRCASSPDRGEAFFGQGTRLTVV.

The V call is TRBV5-1, the J call TRBJ1-1; D unclear. This CDR3 contains 13 residues. Deletions cut 0 bases from V and 2 bases from J, with 5 bases between. Germline V gene lookup returns CDR1 SGHRS and CDR2 YFSETQ. CDR3 coding DNA: TGCGCCAGCAGCTTGGAACTCAACACTGAAGCTTTCTTT. It yields the protein CASSLELNTEAFF.

The chain employs TRBV5-1 and TRBJ2-3, with D uncertain. V lost 4 bases and J 2 bases, leaving 8 bases between the germline ends. The CDR3 is made up of 13 amino acids. Looked up from germline, CDR1 is SGHRS and CDR2 is YFSETQ. The chain's CDR3 is CASSHDTTDTQYF. DNA for the CDR3: TGCGCCAGCAGCCACGACACCACAGATACGCAGTATTTT.

Only one count was recorded for this clone. The rearrangement links TRBV9 to TRBJ1-1; 9 bases fit TRBD1. Germline V lookup: CDR1 SGDLS, CDR2 YYNGEE. The CDR3 totals 15 residues. The J segment lost 1 base and the V segment lost 4 bases, leaving 5 bases of the junction unmatched. This chain's CDR3 is CASSQRQGGNTEAFF. The CDR3 nucleotides are TGTGCCAGCAGCCAACGACAGGGGGGGAACACTGAAGCTTTCTTT.

The chain links TRBV11-3 to TRBJ1-5; possibly TRBD1 for D (5 bases). CDR1 and CDR2 (germline): SGHNT, YENEEA. Deletions cut 4 bases from V and 0 bases from J, with 22 bases between. The CDR3 loop spans 19 amino acids. The CDR3, as DNA: TGTGCCAGCAGCTCCACCAAGGGGCTTTCCCCTTATAGCAATCAGCCCCAGCATTTT. It translates to CASSSTKGLSPYSNQPQHF. The entire variable domain, with the rest obtained from reference TRBV11-3 and TRBJ1-5, is as follows: EAGVVQSPRYKIIEKKQPVAFWCNPISGHNTLYWYLQNLGQGPELLIRYENEEAVDDSQLPKDRFSAERLKGVDSTLKIQPAELGDSAVYLCASSSTKGLSPYSNQPQHFGDGTRLSIL.

Concerning this clone itself: The sample has other DNA sequences that encode this CDR3 too. The gene calls are TRBV6-5 and TRBJ1-6; no definite D call. Germline V gene lookup returns CDR1 MNHEY and CDR2 SVGAGI. This CDR3 contains 14 residues. Between the trimmed V and J ends, which lost 0 bases and 8 bases, there was a span of 8 bases. In DNA, the CDR3 is TGTGCCAGCAGTTACTCAGGTCGGGATTCACCCCTCCACTTT. Translation: CASSYSGRDSPLHF.

The gene calls are TRBV2 and TRBJ1-2, with TRBD1 matching 8 bases. The CDR3 covers 15 residues. Unmatched junction bases numbered 10, after V lost 6 bases and J lost 4 bases. Germline V gene lookup returns CDR1 SNHLY and CDR2 FYNNEI. The CDR3 loop reads CASREQGGYTYGYTF. In DNA form, the CDR3 reads TGTGCCAGCAGGGAACAGGGGGGCTATACCTATGGCTACACCTTC.

CDR3 protein: CASSRGSGYTF. DNA of the CDR3: TGTGCCAGCAGCCGGGGTTCTGGCTACACCTTC. V is TRBV7-9 and J is TRBJ1-2; D call uncertain. The CDR3 has 11 residues. Germline CDR1 is SEHNR and CDR2 is FQNEAQ (reference sequence). The V and J ends lost 5 bases and 7 bases respectively, with 8 bases between them.

The V gene is TRBV7-2, the J gene TRBJ1-5; D is perhaps TRBD1 (6 bases). Trimming removed 4 bases at V and 6 bases at J, with 16 bases between. The CDR3 runs 15 residues. In germline, CDR1 is SGHTA, CDR2 FQGNSA. As DNA, the CDR3 is TGTGCCAGCAGCTCAGGTGTACAGGGTAGTCAGCCCCAGCATTTT. Its translation is CASSSGVQGSQPQHF.

The rearrangement joins TRBV9 to TRBJ2-5, with 9 bases identical to TRBD2. V lost 0 bases, J lost 4 bases, and 10 bases stayed unmatched. Germline V CDR1 and CDR2: SGDLS, YYNGEE. This CDR3 contains 17 residues. For the CDR3, the DNA is TGTGCCAGCAGCGTAGGTGGTAGCGGGGGAAGGGTAGAGACCCAGTACTTC. Residues: CASSVGGSGGRVETQYF. Full variable domain (outside the CDR3, taken from reference TRBV9 and TRBJ2-5): DSGVTQTPKHLITATGQRVTLRCSPRSGDLSVYWYQQSLDQGLQFLIQYYNGEERAKGNILERFSAQQFPDLHSELNLSSLELGDSALYFCASSVGGSGGRVETQYFGPGTRLLVL.

The chain has TRBV11-2 and TRBJ1-6; a possible D gene is TRBD1 (5 bases). Between the trimmed V and J ends, which lost 1 base and 10 bases, there was a span of 14 bases. The CDR3 length is 15 residues. The germline CDR1 and CDR2 sequences are SGHAT and FQNNGV. The CDR3 DNA is TGTGCCAGCAGCTTAGTAATGCAGGGATACTCACCCCTCCACTTT. Translation: CASSLVMQGYSPLHF.

This chain joins TRBV24-1 and TRBJ2-5, with D perhaps matching TRBD1 (6 bases). Trimming cost V 4 bases and J 1 base, with 12 bases left between them. CDR1 is KGHDR, CDR2 SFDVKD, per germline. This CDR3 comprises 15 residues. DNA for the CDR3: TGTGCCACCAGTGACCGGGGACATTTCCAAGAGACCCAGTACTTC. It yields the protein CATSDRGHFQETQYF.

The chain uses TRBV5-5 and TRBJ1-5; TRBD1 is a possible D gene (6 bases). Trimming removed 4 bases at V and 3 bases at J, with 11 bases between. The CDR3 extends over 14 amino acids. The germline CDR1 and CDR2 sequences are SGHKS and YYEKEE (reference sequence). In nucleotides, the CDR3 is TGTGCCAGCAGCCAAGACAGGTACAATCAGCCCCAGCATTTT. Its translation: CASSQDRYNQPQHF.

CDR3 loop: CASSETVNRGQPQHF. CDR3 in DNA: TGTGCCAGCAGTGAAACGGTGAATCGGGGTCAGCCCCAGCATTTT. The V call is TRBV6-1, the J call TRBJ1-5; D is uncertain. Trimming cost V 2 bases and J 6 bases, with 14 bases left between them. The germline gives CDR1 MNHNS, CDR2 SASEGT. The CDR3 loop spans 15 amino acids.

The chain couples TRBV9 to TRBJ2-5, with 8 bases aligning to TRBD2. Unmatched junction bases numbered 5, after V lost 0 bases and J lost 1 base. This CDR3 spans 16 amino acids. The germline V gene has CDR1 SGDLS and CDR2 YYNGEE. CDR3: CASSVAAGRGQETQYF. In DNA form, the CDR3 reads TGTGCCAGCAGCGTAGCTGCCGGGAGGGGCCAAGAGACCCAGTACTTC.

This clone was detected once. The gene calls are TRBV5-6 and TRBJ2-7, with D perhaps matching TRBD2 (5 bases). Germline V gene lookup returns CDR1 SGHDT and CDR2 YYEEEE. The V end was cut by 4 bases, the J end by 6 bases, with 11 bases between. The CDR3 length is 12 residues. The CDR3 region has the DNA TGTGCCAGCAGCCGAGGAGAGGGCGAGCAGTACTTC. Its translation: CASSRGEGEQYF.

This clone turned up a few times. The CDR3 is CASSSAGTGSYNEQFF. DNA of the CDR3: TGTGCCAGCAGCTCAGCCGGGACAGGCTCCTACAATGAGCAGTTCTTC. The chain carries TRBV5-5 and TRBJ2-1; 8 nucleotides line up with TRBD1. The CDR3 sequence is 16 residues long. Losses at the gene ends were 3 bases for V and 0 bases for J; bases not matched to a gene: 5. CDR1 is SGHKS, CDR2 YYEKEE, per germline (reference sequence).

The rearrangement links TRBV24-1 to TRBJ2-3; 7 bases line up with TRBD1. The germline gives CDR1 KGHDR, CDR2 SFDVKD. The CDR3 length is 15 residues. The trim removed 8 bases at V and 1 base at J, leaving 8 bases unmatched. The CDR3 reads CATNTGARGTDTQYF. For the CDR3, the DNA is TGTGCCACCAATACAGGGGCTCGGGGCACAGATACGCAGTATTTT.

The V call is TRBV4-3, the J call TRBJ1-2; tentatively, D is TRBD1 (5 bases). CDR3 length: 15 amino acids. CDR1 is LGHNA and CDR2 is YSLEER in the germline V gene. V was cut by 4 bases and J by 4 bases, with 16 bases left in between. This chain's CDR3 is CASSRRGGEVYGYTF. CDR3 in DNA: TGCGCCAGCAGCCGTCGCGGAGGGGAAGTCTATGGCTACACCTTC.

The chain employs TRBV6-5 and TRBJ1-1, with 7 bases lining up with TRBD1. Germline values: CDR1 MNHEY, CDR2 SVGAGI. The CDR3 is 13 residues long. J gave up 1 base and V 10 bases, and 6 bases lay outside the gene matches. CDR3 coding DNA: TGTGCCACCCGGACAGGTCCGAACACTGAAGCTTTCTTT. It specifies CATRTGPNTEAFF.

This chain uses TRBV9 with TRBJ2-7, with D possibly TRBD1 on 5 matching bases. Per the germline V gene, CDR1 is SGDLS and CDR2 is YYNGEE. This CDR3 comprises 16 residues. V was trimmed by 2 bases and J by 2 bases, leaving 17 bases between them. The CDR3 DNA reads TGTGCCAGCAGCGTTGATCCCCAGGGTCGGGCCTACGAGCAGTACTTC. Amino acid sequence: CASSVDPQGRAYEQYF.

V and J are TRBV7-8 and TRBJ2-3; D perhaps matches TRBD2 (6 bases). This CDR3 contains 15 residues. V was shortened by 4 bases and J by 6 bases, with 17 bases between the two germline ends. Germline lookup yields CDR1 SGHVS and CDR2 FQNEAQ. For the CDR3, the DNA is TGTGCCAGCAGCTCCTGGAGGGCCCGCAGGGATACGCAGTATTTT. This sequence encodes CASSSWRARRDTQYF.